One sample yielded the 2 T cell receptor beta chains listed below, sequenced in a study of blood T cells in healthy people across ages. Sample-barcoded 5' priming and a J-beta primer mix drove a second PCR of about 6 to 12 cycles. TCRdb itself ran the 5' RACE reads through MiXCR, one entry per CDR3 protein. Altogether over a million distinct CDR3 sequences are present, roughly 59% being singletons, with the ten largest covering 6.5% to 8.5%. The source material was blood. These receptors all stem from a man aged 18 to 29 in good health.

J is TRBJ1-5 and V is TRBV12-3 or TRBV12-4, with D possibly TRBD1 on 6 matching bases. Between the trimmed V and J ends, which lost 7 bases and 0 bases, there was a span of 10 bases. The CDR3 length is 14 residues. The CDR3 is CASTLGGSNQPQHF. Here the CDR3 DNA reads TGTGCCAGCACCCTAGGGGGTAGCAATCAGCCCCAGCATTTT.

The chain uses TRBV14 and TRBJ1-1; maybe TRBD1 (6 bases). V shed 6 bases and J shed 11 bases, with 13 bases lying between them. This CDR3 region has 11 residues. The V gene's germline CDR1 is SGHDN and CDR2 FVKESK. The DNA of the CDR3 is TGTGCCAGCAGAATAGGGGGGTTGGCTTTCTTT. Its translation: CASRIGGLAFF.